These 5 T cell receptor beta chains originate from one sample sequenced in a study of human T cells and chemical hapten exposure. In TCRdb, the RACE reads were re-called with MiXCR into one record per CDR3 protein. The sample carries under 450,000 distinct CDR3 sequences, nearly 6.5% recorded once. The time point was: patch test 2, 6 weeks after DPC sensitization. Treatment defined: therapeutic diphenylcyclopropenone sensitization with weekly scalp DPC. This specimen consisted of whole blood, obtained in connection with sensitization to the hapten diphenylcyclopropenone (DPC). These receptors were obtained from a woman aged 18 to 35 with alopecia areata. Some clones in this sample may be carry-over from other donors' samples.

The sample holds many counts of this clonotype. The chain joins TRBV4-3 to TRBJ1-6; 7 bases agree with TRBD1. Germline-derived CDR1 and CDR2 are LGHNA and YSLEER. Trimming removed 0 bases from V and 4 bases from J; junction bases left unmatched: 9. This CDR3 comprises 18 residues. CDR3 protein: CASSQDIPTGLYNSPLHF. CDR3 coding DNA: TGCGCCAGCAGCCAAGATATTCCGACAGGGTTATATAATTCACCCCTCCACTTT.

In this sample, this clonotype turned up a few times. The rearrangement uses TRBV27 and TRBJ2-3; the D is unclear. Trimming shortened V by 0 bases and J by 4 bases, and 8 bases separated the two germline ends. Per the germline V gene, CDR1 is MNHEY and CDR2 is SMNVEV (reference sequence). The CDR3 is 14 amino acids. This chain's CDR3 is CASSLSIRADTQYF. As DNA, the CDR3 is TGTGCCAGCAGTTTATCTATTCGGGCAGATACGCAGTATTTT.

There are many counts of this clonotype. The gene calls are TRBV6-6 and TRBJ1-2; possibly TRBD1 for D (5 bases). V dropped 0 bases and J dropped 4 bases, with 9 bases sitting between them. The V gene's germline CDR1 is MNHNY and CDR2 SVGAGI (reference sequence). The CDR3 runs to 14 residues. In DNA form, the CDR3 reads TGTGCCAGCAGTTACTCTCAGGGTGGCTATGGCTACACCTTC. This codes for CASSYSQGGYGYTF.

The chain carries TRBV6-5 and TRBJ1-2; possibly TRBD1 for D (5 bases). The CDR3 spans 13 residues. Germline V gene data show CDR1 as MNHEY and CDR2 as SVGAGI. With 6 bases removed from V and 3 bases from J, the gap between germline ends came to 11 bases. CDR3 in DNA: TGTGCCAGCAGGCATATGGGGGACTATGGCTACACCTTC. Translating it yields CASRHMGDYGYTF.

This clonotype was detected ten times or more. The chain uses TRBV6-6 and TRBJ1-5; D remains unclear. Germline-derived CDR1 and CDR2 are MNHNY and SVGAGI (reference sequence). This CDR3 spans 15 amino acids. The V end lost 6 bases, the J end lost 7 bases, and 19 bases lay between the germline ends. Here the CDR3 DNA reads TGTGCCAGCAGCCGCCTTACGGAAAGAGGGCAGCCCCAGCATTTT. Translation gives CASSRLTERGQPQHF.